This T cell receptor beta chain comes out of a study of blood T cell repertoires in COVID-19. Study background: Samples representing acute and convalescent COVID-19 were sourced from the United States, Italy and Spain. Sample material is recorded as cDNA or gDNA derived from T cells, B-cell-depleted T cells, or PBMCs.

Authors' methods: For nucleated cells, counts were estimated from reference gene primer amplification. Assay: immunoSEQ multiplex PCR; the TCRdb copy retains only in-frame clones and omits some. V and J calls and clone size are as listed in that table; D and trimming were resolved from the DNA. This table holds some 110,000 clones, around 85% found once. Per the germline V gene, CDR1 is SGHKS and CDR2 is YYEKEE (reference sequence). This CDR3 comprises 15 residues. V lost 1 base and J lost 4; bases outside the gene matches: 6. This chain uses TRBV5-5 with TRBJ2-5, with 8 bases fitting TRBD1. This sequence originates from a man aged 50 to 59 with acute or convalescent COVID-19. The material sequenced was peripheral blood. The CDR3 here is CASSLTGGLGETQYF. As DNA, the CDR3 is TGTGCCAGCAGCTTGACAGGGGGTCTTGGAGAGACCCAGTACTTC. The complete variable domain, with remaining parts taken from reference TRBV5-5 and TRBJ2-5, reads DAGVTQSPTHLIKTRGQQVTLRCSPISGHKSVSWYQQVLGQGPQFIFQYYEKEERGRGNFPDRFSARQFPNYSSELNVNALLLGDSALYLCASSLTGGLGETQYFGPGTRLLVL.